This T cell receptor beta chain was recovered during a study of blood T cell repertoires in COVID-19. Using immunoSEQ multiplex PCR, the repertoire was profiled, and TCRdb retains in-frame clones only, with some absent. The sample holds about 150,000 clones; roughly nine tenths are singletons and the top ten take approximately 3%. The length of the CDR3 is 15 residues. CDR1 LGHNA and CDR2 YSLEER come from the germline V gene. V lost 0 bases and J lost 7, with 13 bases in between. This receptor was identified in a woman in her fifties or sixties with active COVID-19. Input material: peripheral blood. The rearrangement links TRBV4-3 to TRBJ2-1, with D possibly TRBD2 on 5 matching bases. CDR3 region: CASSQDLSRGNEQFF. The CDR3 DNA is TGCGCCAGCAGCCAAGATCTTTCCAGAGGGAATGAGCAGTTCTTC.